The 25 T cell receptor beta chains below come from one sample, sequenced in a study of radiation and T cells in renal cell carcinoma. Time point described: blood 2 weeks post-SBRT. The treatment denotes: 15 Gy SBRT to primary tumor, nephrectomy 4 weeks later. Produced via immunoSEQ multiplex PCR; TCRdb's table is partial and in-frame only. Among some 120,000 clones listed, 70% to 90% were seen once. The sequenced sample was blood, obtained from a patient whose treatment included radiotherapy and nephrectomy. All receptors come from a woman aged 60-75 years with renal cell carcinoma.

This rearrangement joins TRBV5-1 to TRBJ2-6; D call uncertain. The CDR3 extends over 15 amino acids. Trimming took off 5 bases at V and 0 bases at J, with 9 bases between the two ends. Per germline, CDR1 SGHRS and CDR2 YFSETQ. CDR3 in DNA: TGCGCCAGCAGAACCTCCACCTCTGGGGCCAACGTCCTGACTTTC. As protein: CASRTSTSGANVLTF.

The chain joins TRBV10-1 to TRBJ1-4; D remains unclear. Trimming stripped 8 bases from V and 8 bases from J, with 18 bases between. In germline, CDR1 is WNHNN, CDR2 SYGVQD (reference sequence). The CDR3 consists of 14 residues. In DNA, the CDR3 is TGCGCCAGCGTTGACACGGGCCAAGGGGAAAAACTGTTTTTT. Protein sequence: CASVDTGQGEKLFF.

The chain recombines TRBV28 with TRBJ2-1; D gene unclear. Trimming left V 5 bases short and J 8 bases short, with 13 bases between. The CDR3 covers 13 residues. From germline, CDR1 is MDHEN and CDR2 SYDVKM. Here the CDR3 reads CASSTIGSHEQFF. The DNA for the CDR3 is TGTGCCAGCAGTACCATAGGGTCCCATGAGCAGTTCTTC.

This rearrangement joins TRBV19 to TRBJ1-6; D is unresolved. V was pared by 7 bases and J by 7 bases, with 14 bases between. Germline CDR1 and CDR2: LNHDA and SQIVND (reference sequence). The length of the CDR3 is 14 residues. CDR3 sequence: CASNPRGWNSPLHF. CDR3 nucleotides: TGTGCCAGTAATCCCCGGGGTTGGAATTCACCCCTCCACTTT.

The chain couples TRBV4-3 to TRBJ1-4; 8 positions match TRBD1. The germline V gene has CDR1 LGHNA and CDR2 YSLEER. Trimming removed 4 bases from V and 4 bases from J; junction bases left unmatched: 8. This CDR3 has 16 residues. This CDR3 reads CASSRQVQGVNEKLFF. The CDR3 DNA is TGCGCCAGCAGCCGCCAAGTACAGGGGGTTAATGAAAAACTGTTTTTT.

The CDR3 loop reads CASESPGLAGGPGDTQYF. Written as DNA, the CDR3 is TGTGCCAGCGAGTCGCCGGGACTAGCGGGGGGGCCTGGAGATACGCAGTATTTT. This rearrangement joins TRBV2 to TRBJ2-3; 16 bases are a match to TRBD2. The CDR3 loop spans 18 amino acids. V gave up 8 bases and J gave up 5 bases; unmatched junction bases: 13. CDR1 SNHLY and CDR2 FYNNEI come from the germline V gene.

V is TRBV19 and J is TRBJ1-5; possible D gene TRBD1, 5 bases. This CDR3 contains 14 residues. The germline CDR1 and CDR2 sequences are LNHDA and SQIVND (reference sequence). Trimming cost V 5 bases and J 2 bases, with 10 bases left between them. CDR3 sequence reads: CASSLQQGNQPQHF. CDR3 coding DNA: TGTGCCAGTAGTCTCCAACAGGGCAATCAGCCCCAGCATTTT.

This clone was picked up one time. The J gene is TRBJ1-1, the V gene TRBV9, with TRBD1 as a possible D gene (6 bases). The CDR3 is 15 residues long. V was clipped by 0 bases and J by 0 bases, with 9 bases between them. Per the germline V gene, CDR1 is SGDLS and CDR2 is YYNGEE. DNA of the CDR3: TGTGCCAGCAGCGTAGCGACAGGAGTGAACACTGAAGCTTTCTTT. It encodes CASSVATGVNTEAFF. Full variable domain (rest looked up from reference TRBV9 and TRBJ1-1): DSGVTQTPKHLITATGQRVTLRCSPRSGDLSVYWYQQSLDQGLQFLIQYYNGEERAKGNILERFSAQQFPDLHSELNLSSLELGDSALYFCASSVATGVNTEAFFGQGTRLTVV.

The rearrangement uses TRBV29-1 and TRBJ2-5, with TRBD1 identical over 8 bases. The J call may be wrong; the DNA end is better matched by TRBJ2-7. CDR3 size: 12 residues. The germline CDR1 and CDR2 sequences are SQVTM and ANQGSEA. This chain's CDR3 is CSVRTGRYEQYF. In DNA form, the CDR3 reads TGCAGCGTCAGGACAGGGAGGTACGAGCAGTACTTC.

The V and J genes are TRBV19 and TRBJ2-1; maybe TRBD2 (7 bases). The V and J ends lost 9 bases and 2 bases respectively, with 14 bases between them. From germline, CDR1 is LNHDA and CDR2 SQIVND (reference sequence). This CDR3 contains 14 residues. The CDR3 here is CASSRGGTYNEQFF. The CDR3 DNA follows: TGTGCCAGCTCGAGGGGGGGGACCTACAATGAGCAGTTCTTC.

This clone was counted once. This chain uses TRBV2 with TRBJ1-2, with D unresolved. The length of the CDR3 is 15 residues. Trimming pared 7 bases from V and 1 base from J, leaving 16 bases between. CDR1 SNHLY and CDR2 FYNNEI come from the germline V gene. For the CDR3, the DNA is TGTGCCAGCACCCCCGAGTCGGCCGTTAACTATGGCTACACCTTC. Translating it yields CASTPESAVNYGYTF.

The CDR3 here is CASSPRTGGTNTEAFF. In DNA, the CDR3 is TGTGCCAGCAGTCCTCGGACCGGGGGGACGAACACTGAAGCTTTCTTT. The genes are TRBV27 and TRBJ1-1, with a possible D match to TRBD1 (5 bases). V shed 5 bases and J shed 1 base, with 17 bases lying between them. CDR3 length: 16 amino acids. Germline CDR1 and CDR2: MNHEY and SMNVEV (reference sequence).

The chain uses TRBV10-1 and TRBJ2-1, with 7 bases identical to TRBD1. CDR3 length equals 19 residues. The trim removed 2 bases at V and 0 bases at J, leaving 13 bases unmatched. Germline-derived CDR1 and CDR2 are WNHNN and SYGVQD (reference sequence). CDR3 sequence (DNA): TGCGCCAGCAGTGAGGGGACCTCGGGACAGTCAAGCTCCTACAATGAGCAGTTCTTC. This sequence encodes CASSEGTSGQSSSYNEQFF.

The J gene is TRBJ2-7, the V gene TRBV5-1; 10 bases agree with TRBD1. The CDR3 contains 16 residues. Germline V lookup: CDR1 SGHRS, CDR2 YFSETQ. V trimming: 2 bases; J trimming: 1 base; junction bases outside the gene matches: 6. CDR3 residues: CASSFNPGQGSYEQYF. CDR3 nucleotide sequence: TGCGCCAGCAGCTTTAATCCGGGACAGGGGTCCTACGAGCAGTACTTC.

The rearrangement joins TRBV5-6 to TRBJ1-1; 7 bases fit TRBD1. Germline loops: CDR1 SGHDT, CDR2 YYEEEE. This CDR3 comprises 15 residues. V shed 3 bases and J 4 bases; nucleotides not matched to a gene: 9. The DNA of the CDR3 is TGTGCCAGCAGCTATTACAGGGGACTCGTCACTGAAGCTTTCTTT. It codes for CASSYYRGLVTEAFF.

The J gene is TRBJ1-5, the V gene TRBV10-3; 9 bases align to TRBD1. This CDR3 is 15 amino acids long. Germline V CDR1 and CDR2: ENHRY, SYGVKD. Trimming at V came to 9 bases and at J to 1 base, leaving 7 bases not matched to a gene. The CDR3 loop is CAIKQGAGSNQPQHF. For the CDR3, the DNA is TGTGCCATTAAACAGGGGGCTGGGAGCAATCAGCCCCAGCATTTT.

A single count supports this clone. The chain combines TRBV14 with TRBJ2-7; D uncertain. Trimming shortened V by 2 bases and J by 7 bases, and 9 bases separated the two germline ends. Per the germline V gene, CDR1 is SGHDN and CDR2 is FVKESK. The CDR3 runs 12 residues. CDR3 loop: CASSQSIREQYF. In DNA form, the CDR3 reads TGTGCCAGCAGCCAATCCATCAGGGAGCAGTACTTC.

The J gene is TRBJ2-2, the V gene TRBV7-9; D unresolved. The CDR3 runs to 16 residues. The germline V gene encodes CDR1 SEHNR and CDR2 FQNEAQ (reference sequence). The ends were cut back, 1 base at V and 6 bases at J, with 15 bases in the middle. Written as DNA, the CDR3 is TGTGCCAGCAGCTTAGTCGGGTCCAGGAGCCCCGGGGAGCTGTTTTTT. It specifies CASSLVGSRSPGELFF.

The chain has TRBV27 and TRBJ2-3; D unresolved. The CDR3 extends over 13 amino acids. Germline V lookup: CDR1 MNHEY, CDR2 SMNVEV (reference sequence). The V and J ends lost 2 bases and 3 bases respectively, with 6 bases between them. The CDR3 bases are TGTGCCAGCAGTTTAGGATGGACAGATACGCAGTATTTT. Protein product: CASSLGWTDTQYF.

This clone has ten or more counts. V is TRBV11-2 and J is TRBJ2-7, with D unclear. Germline CDR1 reads SGHAT; CDR2 reads FQNNGV. V was clipped by 2 bases and J by 0 bases, with 8 bases between them. The CDR3 loop spans 14 amino acids. CDR3 in amino acids: CASSLWVSSYEQYF. The CDR3 bases are TGTGCCAGCAGCTTATGGGTGAGCTCCTACGAGCAGTACTTC.

In this sample, this clone turned up a few times. The chain couples TRBV2 to TRBJ1-1; 9 bases agree with TRBD1. Germline V gives CDR1 SNHLY, CDR2 FYNNEI. Trimming removed 5 bases from V and 7 bases from J; junction bases left unmatched: 8. This CDR3 region has 14 residues. CDR3 bases: TGTGCCAGCAGTCCTAGACAGGGGGTGGTTGAAGCTTTCTTT. It specifies CASSPRQGVVEAFF.

V and J are TRBV7-2 and TRBJ1-5; tentative D call: TRBD1 (6 bases). V was pared by 1 base and J by 2 bases, with 21 bases between. The germline gives CDR1 SGHTA, CDR2 FQGNSA. CDR3 size: 19 residues. The chain's CDR3 is CASSLGGSGEVVRNQPQHF. The CDR3 bases are TGTGCCAGCAGCTTAGGCGGGTCAGGGGAGGTAGTTCGCAATCAGCCCCAGCATTTT.

The CDR3 DNA is TGTGCCAGCAGCGTGGGGTCGGTTGCAGATACGCAGTATTTT. Translation gives CASSVGSVADTQYF. J is TRBJ2-3 and V is TRBV9; D gene uncertain. V was pared by 2 bases and J by 4 bases, with 11 bases between. CDR1 and CDR2 (germline): SGDLS, YYNGEE. The CDR3 runs to 14 residues.

This rearrangement joins TRBV18 to TRBJ1-1, with 8 bases lining up with TRBD1. The CDR3 is made up of 14 amino acids. The trim removed 3 bases at V and 4 bases at J, leaving 4 bases unmatched. CDR1 and CDR2 from the germline V gene are KGHSH and LQKENI. CDR3: CASSPPTGATEAFF. The CDR3 DNA is TGTGCCAGCTCACCCCCGACAGGGGCCACTGAAGCTTTCTTT.

J is TRBJ1-5 and V is TRBV6-8; no reliable D call. The length of the CDR3 is 13 residues. V was trimmed by 4 bases and J by 1 base, leaving 5 bases between them. In germline, CDR1 is MNHGY, CDR2 SAAAGT. The CDR3 nucleotides are TGTGCCAGCAGTTCCGGCAGCAATCAGCCCCAGCATTTT. It encodes CASSSGSNQPQHF.